The rows below give T cell receptor beta chains drawn from one sample of a study of cytomegalovirus exposure and HLA in healthy donors. Clones were sequenced by immunoSEQ multiplex PCR, and TCRdb holds only the in-frame ones, with some missing. The repertoire holds around 300,000 clones, with roughly 88% as singletons. Sequenced input: PBMCs. Receptor source: a woman aged 18-29 years in good health and CMV-seronegative. Both conserved end residues are trimmed from each CDR3. Each record gives: V gene, CDR3 length, J gene, D gene, CDR3 protein. D genes are given only for firm matches.

V gene: TRBV9
CDR3 length: 14
J gene: TRBJ2-2
D gene: TRBD2
CDR3 protein: ASSVRLAANTGELF

V gene: TRBV27
CDR3 length: 13
J gene: TRBJ1-5
D gene: NA
CDR3 protein: ASSVYRDTNQPQH

V gene: TRBV28
CDR3 length: 11
J gene: TRBJ2-7
D gene: NA
CDR3 protein: ASSYQVSGEQY

V gene: TRBV7-9
CDR3 length: 16
J gene: TRBJ1-3
D gene: TRBD1
CDR3 protein: ASSHRTGGLVSGNTIY

V gene: TRBV12-5
CDR3 length: 12
J gene: TRBJ2-1
D gene: NA
CDR3 protein: ASAQDSSYNEQF

V gene: TRBV28
CDR3 length: 13
J gene: TRBJ2-1
D gene: TRBD1
CDR3 protein: ASSPWQGAYNEQF

V gene: TRBV28
CDR3 length: 14
J gene: TRBJ2-2
D gene: TRBD1
CDR3 protein: ASSLRRTGLTGELF

V gene: TRBV6-5
CDR3 length: 13
J gene: TRBJ2-2
D gene: TRBD1
CDR3 protein: ASSNRDRVIGELF

V gene: TRBV30
CDR3 length: 12
J gene: TRBJ1-2
D gene: NA
CDR3 protein: ATTGRERNYGYT

V gene: TRBV25-1
CDR3 length: 13
J gene: TRBJ2-1
D gene: TRBD2
CDR3 protein: ASSGREVLLDEQF

V gene: TRBV2
CDR3 length: 11
J gene: TRBJ1-2
D gene: NA
CDR3 protein: ASMAVQGGGYT

V gene: TRBV5-1
CDR3 length: 12
J gene: TRBJ2-3
D gene: NA
CDR3 protein: ASSYGEATDTQY

V gene: TRBV6-5
CDR3 length: 12
J gene: TRBJ1-4
D gene: NA
CDR3 protein: ASSPTEFNEKLF

V gene: TRBV27
CDR3 length: 12
J gene: TRBJ2-2
D gene: NA
CDR3 protein: ASSAQANTGELF

V gene: TRBV6-6
CDR3 length: 8
J gene: TRBJ1-1
D gene: NA
CDR3 protein: ASSRQEAF

V gene: TRBV28
CDR3 length: 12
J gene: TRBJ1-1
D gene: TRBD1
CDR3 protein: ASSLQGGDTEAF

V gene: TRBV5-6
CDR3 length: 14
J gene: TRBJ2-1
D gene: NA
CDR3 protein: ASSRLLAHVDNEQF

V gene: TRBV19
CDR3 length: 12
J gene: TRBJ2-3
D gene: NA
CDR3 protein: ASKEDPSTDTQY

V gene: TRBV23-1
CDR3 length: 14
J gene: TRBJ2-4
D gene: NA
CDR3 protein: ASSQRGKLAKNIQY

V gene: TRBV6-4
CDR3 length: 12
J gene: TRBJ2-1
D gene: TRBD2
CDR3 protein: ASSPSGRAWEQF

V gene: TRBV4-2
CDR3 length: 15
J gene: TRBJ1-2
D gene: NA
CDR3 protein: ASSQRRGGTLNYGYT

V gene: TRBV13
CDR3 length: 11
J gene: TRBJ1-2
D gene: NA
CDR3 protein: ASSLGGVYGYT

V gene: TRBV2
CDR3 length: 12
J gene: TRBJ1-2
D gene: TRBD1
CDR3 protein: ASTKGQQGYGYT

V gene: TRBV29-1
CDR3 length: 12
J gene: TRBJ1-5
D gene: TRBD1
CDR3 protein: SVQFGQGIEPQH

V gene: TRBV5-1
CDR3 length: 13
J gene: TRBJ2-7
D gene: TRBD1
CDR3 protein: ASSHSGQGAYEQY

V gene: TRBV4-3
CDR3 length: 12
J gene: TRBJ2-7
D gene: NA
CDR3 protein: ASSQDGREYEQY

V gene: TRBV19
CDR3 length: 13
J gene: TRBJ2-7
D gene: TRBD2
CDR3 protein: ASSIELAGPYEQY

V gene: TRBV5-6
CDR3 length: 14
J gene: TRBJ2-7
D gene: TRBD1
CDR3 protein: ASSLEGDRGMVEQY

V gene: TRBV11-2
CDR3 length: 12
J gene: TRBJ2-7
D gene: TRBD1
CDR3 protein: ASSLGQGRYEQY

V gene: TRBV27
CDR3 length: 13
J gene: TRBJ2-6
D gene: NA
CDR3 protein: ASTELSSGANVLT

V gene: TRBV29-1
CDR3 length: 10
J gene: TRBJ2-7
D gene: TRBD2
CDR3 protein: SVEDGGDEQY

V gene: TRBV7-6
CDR3 length: 13
J gene: TRBJ2-7
D gene: TRBD1
CDR3 protein: ASSLAGQGSYEQY

V gene: TRBV28
CDR3 length: 11
J gene: TRBJ1-1
D gene: TRBD1
CDR3 protein: ASSIDRATEAF

V gene: TRBV6-5
CDR3 length: 12
J gene: TRBJ1-4
D gene: NA
CDR3 protein: ASSYSGLVEKLF

V gene: TRBV28
CDR3 length: 12
J gene: TRBJ2-1
D gene: TRBD2
CDR3 protein: ASRAGGPGNEQF

V gene: TRBV29-1
CDR3 length: 11
J gene: TRBJ2-3
D gene: NA
CDR3 protein: SASGVLTDTQY

V gene: TRBV7-2
CDR3 length: 13
J gene: TRBJ2-5
D gene: TRBD1
CDR3 protein: ASSSPGQLQETQY

V gene: TRBV5-1
CDR3 length: 13
J gene: TRBJ2-7
D gene: TRBD2
CDR3 protein: ASSLGTGGTYEQY

V gene: TRBV5-4
CDR3 length: 14
J gene: TRBJ2-7
D gene: TRBD2
CDR3 protein: ASSLMELAGSYEQY

V gene: TRBV29-1
CDR3 length: 9
J gene: TRBJ2-1
D gene: NA
CDR3 protein: SVGQGGEQF

V gene: TRBV4-2
CDR3 length: 13
J gene: TRBJ2-4
D gene: NA
CDR3 protein: ASSQVGLTGNIQY

V gene: TRBV28
CDR3 length: 12
J gene: TRBJ2-7
D gene: NA
CDR3 protein: ASRTVTGNYEQY

V gene: TRBV19
CDR3 length: 12
J gene: TRBJ2-2
D gene: TRBD1
CDR3 protein: ASRPTGRTGELF

V gene: TRBV4-3
CDR3 length: 13
J gene: TRBJ2-1
D gene: TRBD2
CDR3 protein: ASSQELSGGIEQF

V gene: TRBV14
CDR3 length: 14
J gene: TRBJ2-7
D gene: NA
CDR3 protein: ASSQVIAASSYEQY

V gene: TRBV15
CDR3 length: 11
J gene: TRBJ2-7
D gene: NA
CDR3 protein: ATSTHLFYEQY

V gene: TRBV7-2
CDR3 length: 10
J gene: TRBJ2-7
D gene: NA
CDR3 protein: ASSHKTYEQY

V gene: TRBV9
CDR3 length: 15
J gene: TRBJ1-3
D gene: TRBD1
CDR3 protein: ASSVGPQGTSGNTIY

V gene: TRBV25-1
CDR3 length: 14
J gene: TRBJ2-1
D gene: TRBD2
CDR3 protein: ASSESSSGRSHEQF

V gene: TRBV5-1
CDR3 length: 16
J gene: TRBJ2-1
D gene: NA
CDR3 protein: ASSLGVSQGFSYNEQF

V gene: TRBV11-3
CDR3 length: 13
J gene: TRBJ1-2
D gene: TRBD1
CDR3 protein: ASSLETGCDYGYT

V gene: TRBV10-1
CDR3 length: 10
J gene: TRBJ1-1
D gene: NA
CDR3 protein: ASSESGNEAF

V gene: TRBV5-1
CDR3 length: 11
J gene: TRBJ2-7
D gene: NA
CDR3 protein: ASSSDTFYEQY

V gene: TRBV28
CDR3 length: 14
J gene: TRBJ1-4
D gene: TRBD1
CDR3 protein: ASSSKTGTGIEKLF

V gene: TRBV9
CDR3 length: 13
J gene: TRBJ1-2
D gene: NA
CDR3 protein: ASSVQGGLNYGYT

V gene: TRBV11-1
CDR3 length: 12
J gene: TRBJ2-2
D gene: TRBD1
CDR3 protein: ASSSQGASGELF

V gene: TRBV14
CDR3 length: 11
J gene: TRBJ2-1
D gene: NA
CDR3 protein: ASSAGSYNEQF